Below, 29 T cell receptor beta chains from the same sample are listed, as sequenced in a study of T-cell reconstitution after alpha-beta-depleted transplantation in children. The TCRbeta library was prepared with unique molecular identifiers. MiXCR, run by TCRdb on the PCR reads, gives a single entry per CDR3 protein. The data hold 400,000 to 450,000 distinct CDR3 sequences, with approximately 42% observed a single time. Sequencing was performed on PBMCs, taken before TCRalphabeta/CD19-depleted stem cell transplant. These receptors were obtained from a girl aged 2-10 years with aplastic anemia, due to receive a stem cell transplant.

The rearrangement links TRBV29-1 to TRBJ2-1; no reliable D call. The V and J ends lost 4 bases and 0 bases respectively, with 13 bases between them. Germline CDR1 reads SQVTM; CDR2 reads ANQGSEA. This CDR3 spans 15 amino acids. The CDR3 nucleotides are TGCAGCGTTGGATGGCGGTACAGCTCCTACAATGAGCAGTTCTTC. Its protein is CSVGWRYSSYNEQFF.

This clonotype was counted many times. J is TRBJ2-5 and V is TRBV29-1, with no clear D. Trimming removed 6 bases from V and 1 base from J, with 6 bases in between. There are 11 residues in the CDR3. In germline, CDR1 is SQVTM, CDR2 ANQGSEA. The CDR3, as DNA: TGCAGCGTGTGTCCCCAAGAGACCCAGTACTTC. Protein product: CSVCPQETQYF.

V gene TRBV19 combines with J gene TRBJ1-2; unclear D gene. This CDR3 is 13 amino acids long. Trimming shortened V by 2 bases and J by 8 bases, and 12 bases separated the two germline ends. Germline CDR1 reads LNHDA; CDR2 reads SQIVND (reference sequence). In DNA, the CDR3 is TGTGCCAGTAGTATATCGTTCGGGAACGGCTACACCTTC. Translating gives CASSISFGNGYTF.

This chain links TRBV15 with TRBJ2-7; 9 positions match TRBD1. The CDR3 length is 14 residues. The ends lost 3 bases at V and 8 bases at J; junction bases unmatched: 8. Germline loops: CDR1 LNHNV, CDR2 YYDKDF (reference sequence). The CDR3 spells CATSSGGQGFQQYF. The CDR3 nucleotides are TGTGCCACCAGCAGTGGCGGACAGGGGTTTCAGCAGTACTTC.

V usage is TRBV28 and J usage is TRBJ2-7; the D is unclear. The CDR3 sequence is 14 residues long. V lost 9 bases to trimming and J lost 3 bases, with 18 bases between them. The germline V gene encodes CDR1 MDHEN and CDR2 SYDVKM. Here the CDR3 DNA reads TGTGCCAGTTTTTCCCCCTTCCGAGGCTACGAGCAGTACTTC. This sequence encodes CASFSPFRGYEQYF.

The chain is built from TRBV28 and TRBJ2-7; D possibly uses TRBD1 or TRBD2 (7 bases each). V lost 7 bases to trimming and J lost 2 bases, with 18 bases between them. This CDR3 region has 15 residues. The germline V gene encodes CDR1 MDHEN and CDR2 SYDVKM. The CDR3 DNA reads TGTGCCAGCATTATCAGGGGGGGCTCGGCCTACGAGCAGTACTTC. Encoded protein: CASIIRGGSAYEQYF.

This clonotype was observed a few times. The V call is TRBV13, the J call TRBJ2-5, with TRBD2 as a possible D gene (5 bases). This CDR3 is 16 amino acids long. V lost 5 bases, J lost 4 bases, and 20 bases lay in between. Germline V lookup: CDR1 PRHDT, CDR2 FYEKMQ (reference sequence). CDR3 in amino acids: CASSRKIGLGGETQYF. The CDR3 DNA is TGTGCCAGCAGCCGCAAGATCGGGTTAGGAGGAGAGACCCAGTACTTC.

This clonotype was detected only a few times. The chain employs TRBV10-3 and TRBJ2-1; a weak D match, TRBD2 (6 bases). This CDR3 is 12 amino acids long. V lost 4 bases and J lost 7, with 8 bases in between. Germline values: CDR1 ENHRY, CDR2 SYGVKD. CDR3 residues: CAISAGGNEQFF. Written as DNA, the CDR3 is TGTGCCATCAGTGCTGGGGGGAATGAGCAGTTCTTC.

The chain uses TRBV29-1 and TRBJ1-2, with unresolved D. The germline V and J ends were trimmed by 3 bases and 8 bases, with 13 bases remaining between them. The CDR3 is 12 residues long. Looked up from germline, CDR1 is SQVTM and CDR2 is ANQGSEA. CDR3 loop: CSVEEGIWGYTF. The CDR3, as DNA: TGCAGCGTTGAGGAGGGTATCTGGGGCTACACCTTC.

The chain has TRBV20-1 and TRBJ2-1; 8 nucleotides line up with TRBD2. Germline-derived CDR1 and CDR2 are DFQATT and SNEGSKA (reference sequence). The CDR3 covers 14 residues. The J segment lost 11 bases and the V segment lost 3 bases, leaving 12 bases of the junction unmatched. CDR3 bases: TGCAGTGCTAGTGTCCGGGCAGCGGGGGTAAAGCAGTTCTTC. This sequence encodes CSASVRAAGVKQFF.

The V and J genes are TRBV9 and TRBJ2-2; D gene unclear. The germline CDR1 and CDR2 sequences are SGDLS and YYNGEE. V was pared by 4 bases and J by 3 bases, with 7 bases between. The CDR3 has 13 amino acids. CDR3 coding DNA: TGTGCCAGCAGCTATCTTTACACCGGGGAGCTGTTTTTT. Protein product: CASSYLYTGELFF. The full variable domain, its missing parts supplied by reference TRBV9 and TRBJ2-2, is DSGVTQTPKHLITATGQRVTLRCSPRSGDLSVYWYQQSLDQGLQFLIQYYNGEERAKGNILERFSAQQFPDLHSELNLSSLELGDSALYFCASSYLYTGELFFGEGSRLTVL.

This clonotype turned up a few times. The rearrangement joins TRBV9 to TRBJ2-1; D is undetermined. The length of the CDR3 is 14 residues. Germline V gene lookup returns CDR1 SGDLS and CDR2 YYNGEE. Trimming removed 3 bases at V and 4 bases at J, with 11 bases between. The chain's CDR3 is CASSGLAQYNEQFF. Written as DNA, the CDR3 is TGTGCCAGCAGCGGACTCGCACAGTACAATGAGCAGTTCTTC. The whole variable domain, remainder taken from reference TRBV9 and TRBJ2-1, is DSGVTQTPKHLITATGQRVTLRCSPRSGDLSVYWYQQSLDQGLQFLIQYYNGEERAKGNILERFSAQQFPDLHSELNLSSLELGDSALYFCASSGLAQYNEQFFGPGTRLTVL.

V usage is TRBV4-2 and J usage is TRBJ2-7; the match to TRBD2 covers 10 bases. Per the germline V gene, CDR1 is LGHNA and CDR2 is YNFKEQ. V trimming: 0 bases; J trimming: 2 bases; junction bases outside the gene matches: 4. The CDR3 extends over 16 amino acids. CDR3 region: CASSQEASGSAYEQYF. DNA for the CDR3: TGTGCCAGCAGCCAAGAAGCTAGCGGGAGCGCCTACGAGCAGTACTTC.

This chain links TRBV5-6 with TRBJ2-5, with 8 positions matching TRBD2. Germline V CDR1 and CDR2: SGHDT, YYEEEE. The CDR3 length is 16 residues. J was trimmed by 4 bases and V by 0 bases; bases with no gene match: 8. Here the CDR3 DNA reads TGTGCCAGCAGCTTGGGGCCGGGGGGGACTCGAGAGACCCAGTACTTC. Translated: CASSLGPGGTRETQYF.

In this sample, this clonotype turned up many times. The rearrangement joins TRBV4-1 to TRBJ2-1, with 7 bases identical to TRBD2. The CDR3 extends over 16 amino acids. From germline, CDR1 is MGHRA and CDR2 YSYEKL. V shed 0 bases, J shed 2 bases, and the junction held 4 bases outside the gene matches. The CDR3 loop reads CASSQDRGEAYNEQFF. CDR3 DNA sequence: TGCGCCAGCAGCCAAGATCGGGGGGAAGCCTACAATGAGCAGTTCTTC.

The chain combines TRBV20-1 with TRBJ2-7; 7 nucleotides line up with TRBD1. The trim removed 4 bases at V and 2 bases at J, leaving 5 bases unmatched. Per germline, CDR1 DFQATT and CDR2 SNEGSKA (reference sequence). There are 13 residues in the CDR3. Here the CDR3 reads CSATRQGTYEQYF. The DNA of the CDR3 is TGCAGTGCTACTAGACAGGGAACCTACGAGCAGTACTTC.

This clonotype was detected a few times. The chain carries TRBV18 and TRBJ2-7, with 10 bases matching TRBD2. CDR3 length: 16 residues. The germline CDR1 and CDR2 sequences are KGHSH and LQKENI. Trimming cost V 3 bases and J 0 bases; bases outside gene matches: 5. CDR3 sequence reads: CASSPTSGKGSYEQYF. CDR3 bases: TGTGCCAGCTCACCCACTAGCGGGAAGGGCTCCTACGAGCAGTACTTC.

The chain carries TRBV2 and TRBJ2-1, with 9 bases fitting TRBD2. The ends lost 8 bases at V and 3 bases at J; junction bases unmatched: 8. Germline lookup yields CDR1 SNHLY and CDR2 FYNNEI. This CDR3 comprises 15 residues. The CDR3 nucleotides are TGTGCCAGCCGACGGGAGCGGGAGGTCTACAATGAGCAGTTCTTC. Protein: CASRREREVYNEQFF.

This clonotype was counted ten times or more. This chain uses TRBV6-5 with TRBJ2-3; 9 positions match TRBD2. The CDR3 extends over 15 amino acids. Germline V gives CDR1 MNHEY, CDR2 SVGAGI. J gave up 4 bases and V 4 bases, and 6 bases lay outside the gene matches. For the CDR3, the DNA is TGTGCCAGCAGTTCCCGGCGGGAGGGCCCAGATACGCAGTATTTT. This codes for CASSSRREGPDTQYF.

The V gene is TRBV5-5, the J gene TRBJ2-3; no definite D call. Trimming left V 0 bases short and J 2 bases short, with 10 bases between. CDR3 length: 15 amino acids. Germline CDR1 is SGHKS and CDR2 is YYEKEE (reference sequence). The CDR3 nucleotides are TGTGCCAGCAGCTTGGGACCGGGCCCCACAGATACGCAGTATTTT. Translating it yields CASSLGPGPTDTQYF.

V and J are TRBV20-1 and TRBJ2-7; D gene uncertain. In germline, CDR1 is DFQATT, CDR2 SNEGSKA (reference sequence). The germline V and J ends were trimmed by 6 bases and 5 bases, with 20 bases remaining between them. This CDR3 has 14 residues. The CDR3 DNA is TGCAGTGCCGCCGACCGATCCCCTTACCACGAGCAGTACTTC. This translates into CSAADRSPYHEQYF.

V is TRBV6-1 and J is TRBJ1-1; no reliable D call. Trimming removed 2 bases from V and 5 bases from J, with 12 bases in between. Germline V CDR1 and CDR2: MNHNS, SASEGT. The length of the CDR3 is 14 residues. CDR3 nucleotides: TGTGCCAGCAGTGAATTCTTCGGTGGTACTGAAGCTTTCTTT. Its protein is CASSEFFGGTEAFF.

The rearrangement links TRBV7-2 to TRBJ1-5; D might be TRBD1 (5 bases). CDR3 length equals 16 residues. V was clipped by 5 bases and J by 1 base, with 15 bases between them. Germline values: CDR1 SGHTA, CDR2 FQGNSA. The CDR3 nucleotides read TGTGCCAGCAGCCCGGGGGGGGGTATAAGCAATCAGCCCCAGCATTTT. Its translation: CASSPGGGISNQPQHF. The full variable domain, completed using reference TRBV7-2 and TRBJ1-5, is GAGVSQSPSNKVTEKGKDVELRCDPISGHTALYWYRQSLGQGLEFLIYFQGNSAPDKSGLPSDRFSAERTGGSVSTLTIQRTQQEDSAVYLCASSPGGGISNQPQHFGDGTRLSIL.

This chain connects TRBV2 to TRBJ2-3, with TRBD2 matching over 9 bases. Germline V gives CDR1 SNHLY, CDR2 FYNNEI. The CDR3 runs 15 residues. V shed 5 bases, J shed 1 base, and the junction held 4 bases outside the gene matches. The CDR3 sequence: CASSRTSDRTDTQYF. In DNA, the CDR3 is TGTGCCAGCAGTAGGACTAGCGACCGCACAGATACGCAGTATTTT.

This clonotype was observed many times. This chain's CDR3 is CASSPGQGDHTFSGNTIYF. Here the CDR3 DNA reads TGCGCCAGCAGCCCCGGACAGGGGGACCATACTTTCTCTGGAAACACCATATATTTT. This chain joins TRBV4-1 and TRBJ1-3; 10 bases line up with TRBD1. The germline gives CDR1 MGHRA, CDR2 YSYEKL. V dropped 4 bases and J dropped 0; count of bases not matched to a gene: 12. This CDR3 region has 19 residues.

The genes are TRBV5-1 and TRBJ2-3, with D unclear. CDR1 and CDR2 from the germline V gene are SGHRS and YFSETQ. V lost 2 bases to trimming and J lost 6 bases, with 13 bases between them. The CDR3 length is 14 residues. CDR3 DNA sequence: TGCGCCAGCAGCTTTCGCCGGCCCGGGGATACGCAGTATTTT. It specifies CASSFRRPGDTQYF.

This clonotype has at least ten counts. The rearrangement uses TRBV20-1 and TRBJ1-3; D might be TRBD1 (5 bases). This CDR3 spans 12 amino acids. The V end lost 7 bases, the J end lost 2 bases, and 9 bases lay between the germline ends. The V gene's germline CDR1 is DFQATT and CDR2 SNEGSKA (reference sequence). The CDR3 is CSVEGTGNTIYF. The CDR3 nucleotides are TGCAGTGTTGAGGGGACTGGAAACACCATATATTTT.

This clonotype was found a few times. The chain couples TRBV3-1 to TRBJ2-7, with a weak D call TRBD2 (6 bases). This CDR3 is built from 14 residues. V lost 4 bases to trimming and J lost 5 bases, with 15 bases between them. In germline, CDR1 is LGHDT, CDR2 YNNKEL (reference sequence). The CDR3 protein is CASSRELGGHEQYF. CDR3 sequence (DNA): TGTGCCAGCAGCCGGGAATTGGGGGGACACGAGCAGTACTTC.

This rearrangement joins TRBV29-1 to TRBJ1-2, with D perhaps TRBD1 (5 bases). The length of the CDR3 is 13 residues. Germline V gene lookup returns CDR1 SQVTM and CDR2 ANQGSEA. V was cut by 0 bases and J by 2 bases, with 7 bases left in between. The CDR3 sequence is CSVEDRVNYGYTF. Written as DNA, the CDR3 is TGCAGCGTTGAAGACAGGGTAAACTATGGCTACACCTTC.